This entry concerns a single T cell receptor (beta chain). The data stem from a study of blood T cell repertoires in COVID-19. Per the authors' pipeline: Quantification of nucleated cells was approximated via reference gene primer amplification. The repertoire was sequenced with immunoSEQ multiplex PCR; TCRdb's copy has only in-frame clones and lacks some. The DNA gave D and trimming, while V, J and clone size come from that table. Of around 190,000 clones listed, more than 75% are singletons. Per germline, CDR1 MGHRA and CDR2 YSYEKL. The CDR3 has 16 amino acids. Trimming removed 4 bases from V and 0 bases from J, with 15 bases in between. All enrollees were roughly 18 to 89 years old and from about 25 US areas. Which cohort a participant joined came from the clinical history participants gave.

This sequence joins TRBV4-1 and TRBJ1-2; no reliable D call. The sequence was obtained from a woman in her 50s with acute COVID-19. The material sequenced was PBMCs or T cells enriched from blood (not recorded which). The CDR3 reads CASSPAEASSNYGYTF. In DNA, the CDR3 is TGCGCCAGCAGCCCCGCGGAGGCTTCTTCTAACTATGGCTACACCTTC.